This TCR beta chain is drawn from a study of shared clonotypes between healthy human individuals (dated by TCRdb to 2018 to 2020). Notes on the research overall: A few men and two women, aged 18 to 49 years, made up the cohort. Different laboratories and diverse techniques were used to prepare libraries and sequence TCR repertoires, to increase sequencing depth and limit assay-specific biases. Each donor's leukapheresis produced roughly between roughly 0.85 and 9 billion PBMCs. To estimate repertoire size and how much clonotypes are shared between individuals, the study performed deep sequencing of blood TCR repertoires from a few healthy adults. For each donor, CD4 naive and CD4 memory were each run on three plates, CD8 naive on two plates, and CD8 memory on one plate.

The CDR3 sequence holds 15 residues, the cysteine and phenylalanine included. CDR3 DNA only is kept here, 45 bases in frame from base 1. Sequences SGHRS (CDR1) and YFSETQ (CDR2) are obtained from the germline V gene. Unmatched junction bases come to 9, with V trimmed by 6 bases and J by 3 bases. Paper-wide results and their limitations: When four donors were compared, the shared fraction of clonotypes was 5% to 6.5% for naive CD4, about 4% for naive CD8, more than 2% for memory CD4, and less than 0.45% for memory CD8. Pairwise subsampling indicated that sequencing depth was expected to affect the degree of clonotype sharing among donors. The small number of donors limited the genetic and exposure-history diversity represented. Larger estimated clonotype richness was generally found for naive subsets than for memory subsets. Incomplete sequencing was indicated by rarefaction of sorted-subset datasets, despite the large sequencing depth. Sampling was restricted to blood, and TCR repertoires in tissue are likely to differ from TCR repertoires in blood. Clonotypes shared by all four sorted-subset donors showed higher generation probabilities than non-shared clonotypes.

The donors were healthy, HIV-negative adults who had no recently reported acute infections or vaccinations. All donors were Caucasian adults living in Nashville, Tennessee, USA. Magnetic negative selection was used to enrich CD4+ T cells, after which naive cells were positively selected on CD45RA and the negative fraction became the memory subset. Blood was collected by leukapheresis, and PBMCs were isolated by Ficoll-Histopaque density gradient centrifugation and then cryopreserved in liquid nitrogen vapor phase. Analytical flow cytometry was used to check the purity and quantity of every magnetically sorted T cell population. Each sorted fraction had its genomic DNA isolated and then quantified by UV absorbance on a Nanodrop 2000c. In the case of this clone: Its target antigen remains unknown. Base-call qualities are not available, and no considerably larger clone is one nucleotide away.

Using the deep immunoSEQ assay, TCR CDR3 regions were amplified from genomic DNA by multiplex PCR. Extracted genomic DNA from each cell subset was spread evenly across all wells of several immunoSEQ 96-well plates, with each plate serving as a replicate. For sorted subsets, around 200 ng genomic DNA, equal to about 30,000 T cell genomes, was loaded into each replicate PCR. The purified libraries were quantified using a Qubit 3.0 fluorometer, sized with a Bioanalyzer 2100, and then quantified again using the KAPA Library Quantification kit. Each immunoSEQ 96-well plate was sequenced on its own single-read 150-cycle Illumina NextSeq 550 flow cell. The original methods were these. Because only junctional sequences without quality scores were contained in the immunoSEQ output, filtering matching that applied to full-length reads could not be performed. To assign V/J genes and CDR3, sequences were annotated against IMGT germline references using PyIR, a Python wrapper for IgBLAST v1.9. Reads were filtered out if the reads had weak V/J assignments (E-value above 1e-6), no CDR3, stop codons, out-of-frame junctions, or ambiguous translated residues. A V3J clonotype was defined by an identical inferred V gene, J gene, and CDR3 amino acid sequence. Percentage overlap between repertoires was computed as shared unique clonotypes divided by the size of the smaller repertoire. Repertoire richness was assessed with RTK rarefaction, the Chao1 estimator, and Recon v2.1 estimates of unobserved clonotypes. Generation probabilities for all TCRbeta clonotypes obtained by the gDNA method from a few donors were computed using OLGA. What TCRdb holds here is the immuneACCESS table cut down to in-frame rearrangements. Part of the clones is not present; checked against another copy, under half of the missing clones reflect an unresolved V gene, and the others are unexplained. V and J calls and clone size are given by that table; D and trimming were obtained from the DNA. The sample table records about 2.4 million clones; more than 90% of these occur just once. The top ten clones comprise about 0.13% of the sample.

The clonotype originates from a man younger than 35 in good health. The chain uses TRBV5-1 and TRBJ2-5; TRBD1 aligns with 9 central bases. The sequenced sample consisted of naive CD4+ T cells sorted from blood. The sample's cell subset or site label is to be understood as: CD45RA+ positively selected. The CDR3 protein: CASKGTGSAEETQYF. The base sequence is TGCGCCAGCAAAGGGACAGGGAGCGCGGAAGAGACCCAGTACTTC.